This TCR beta chain was identified in a study of T cell repertoires in cytomegalovirus infection. TCRdb processed the reads anew with MiXCR; each CDR3 protein has one entry. Of some 920,000 distinct CDR3 sequences in the sample, around 32% were seen once. Notes on this clonotype: Antigen: not known.

Germline-derived CDR1 and CDR2 are MNHEY and SVGEGT. The CDR3 has 13 residues. The ends were cut back, 6 bases at V and 7 bases at J, with 15 bases in the middle. The source of this sequence is a human donor in good health (CMV status not recorded). Some clones in this sample may be carry-over from other donors' samples. The rearrangement joins TRBV6-2 or TRBV6-3 to TRBJ1-1, with a tentative D call TRBD1 (5 bases). The source was cultured CD8+ T cells from PBMCs, collected from culture after CMV antigen stimulation. CDR3 in amino acids: CASSPMRGGEAFF. The DNA for the CDR3 is TGTGCCAGCAGCCCCATGAGGGGTGGTGAAGCTTTCTTT.